Following are 31 T cell receptor beta chains from one sample sequenced in a study of blood T cells in healthy people across ages. With a J-beta primer mix and a sample-barcoded 5' primer, a second PCR ran roughly 6 to 11 cycles. TCRdb reprocessed the 5' RACE reads with MiXCR, giving one entry per CDR3 protein. There are about 1 million distinct CDR3 sequences in the sample; 40% to 50% occur only once, and 15% to 20% lies in the top ten. The material sequenced was blood. The receptors were gathered from a woman aged 55-75 years in good health.

This clonotype was picked up a small number of times. The chain recombines TRBV3-1 with TRBJ2-7; unclear D gene. The germline gives CDR1 LGHDT, CDR2 YNNKEL (reference sequence). This CDR3 region has 13 residues. Trimming left V 0 bases short and J 4 bases short, with 7 bases between. The DNA of the CDR3 is TGTGCCAGCAGCCAAGATTGGATGTACGAGCAGTACTTC. Its translation is CASSQDWMYEQYF.

This clonotype was picked up a small number of times. This rearrangement joins TRBV2 to TRBJ1-2, with a tentative D call TRBD1 (5 bases). The V and J ends lost 3 bases and 1 base respectively, with 6 bases between them. From germline, CDR1 is SNHLY and CDR2 FYNNEI. There are 13 residues in the CDR3. The CDR3 DNA sequence: TGTGCCAGCAGTGAGGGACTTAACTATGGCTACACCTTC. It yields the protein CASSEGLNYGYTF.

This clonotype has a handful of counts. The chain couples TRBV7-2 to TRBJ1-2; D remains unclear. V was clipped by 3 bases and J by 8 bases, with 13 bases between them. This CDR3 comprises 13 residues. Looked up from germline, CDR1 is SGHTA and CDR2 is FQGNSA. CDR3 nucleotides: TGTGCCAGCAGCTTGGGCGGTAGGGAGGGCTACACCTTC. Its translation: CASSLGGREGYTF.

The chain couples TRBV20-1 to TRBJ2-5, with a weak D call TRBD2 (6 bases). The CDR3 has 14 amino acids. Germline V gene sequence: CDR1 DFQATT, CDR2 SNEGSKA (reference sequence). Trimming pared 6 bases from V and 2 bases from J, leaving 16 bases between. The CDR3 loop is CSAHEGRLQETQYF. The CDR3 coding sequence is TGCAGTGCCCACGAGGGGAGGCTTCAAGAGACCCAGTACTTC.

The genes are TRBV20-1 and TRBJ2-3; D remains unclear. With 1 base removed from V and 4 bases from J, the gap between germline ends came to 9 bases. Germline V gene sequence: CDR1 DFQATT, CDR2 SNEGSKA (reference sequence). The CDR3 extends over 13 amino acids. The CDR3 spells CSARVVVSDTQYF. The CDR3 bases are TGCAGTGCTAGAGTGGTGGTTTCAGATACGCAGTATTTT.

The V and J genes are TRBV12-3 or TRBV12-4 and TRBJ1-1, with D unresolved. The CDR3 has 15 residues. With 7 bases removed from V and 4 bases from J, the gap between germline ends came to 19 bases. The CDR3 DNA sequence: TGTGCCAGCACCCCGAAGGCGGGGAAGGGCACTGAAGCTTTCTTT. Its protein is CASTPKAGKGTEAFF.

The chain uses TRBV5-1 and TRBJ1-1; D is unresolved. The V and J ends lost 1 base and 8 bases respectively, with 15 bases between them. The CDR3 spans 14 residues. Germline V CDR1 and CDR2: SGHRS, YFSETQ. The CDR3 loop reads CASSLRQSGFEAFF. Here the CDR3 DNA reads TGCGCCAGCAGCTTGCGGCAGTCGGGATTCGAAGCTTTCTTT. The whole variable domain, filled in from reference TRBV5-1 and TRBJ1-1, reads KAGVTQTPRYLIKTRGQQVTLSCSPISGHRSVSWYQQTPGQGLQFLFEYFSETQRNKGNFPGRFSGRQFSNSRSEMNVSTLELGDSALYLCASSLRQSGFEAFFGQGTRLTVV.

V gene TRBV20-1 combines with J gene TRBJ2-5; 8 bases fit TRBD1. With 2 bases clipped from V and 5 bases from J, the junction kept 7 bases outside the gene matches. Germline V gene data show CDR1 as DFQATT and CDR2 as SNEGSKA (reference sequence). The CDR3 totals 14 residues. The CDR3 is CSARTDRGAETQYF. The CDR3 DNA follows: TGCAGTGCTAGAACCGACAGGGGCGCGGAGACCCAGTACTTC.

This CDR3 is CASNLAGANYGYTF. Written as DNA, the CDR3 is TGTGCCAGCAACCTAGCGGGAGCTAACTATGGCTACACCTTC. The chain joins TRBV6-5 to TRBJ1-2; unclear D gene. The CDR3 is 14 amino acids. V was trimmed by 7 bases and J by 0 bases, leaving 12 bases between them. Germline lookup yields CDR1 MNHEY and CDR2 SVGAGI.

The CDR3 DNA follows: TGTGCCAGCAGTGAATGGGCGGGAAGAAACAATGAGCAGTTCTTC. This gives the protein CASSEWAGRNNEQFF. V usage is TRBV25-1 and J usage is TRBJ2-1; possibly TRBD2 for D (6 bases). The V end lost 1 base, the J end lost 5 bases, and 12 bases lay between the germline ends. CDR1 is MGHDK, CDR2 SYGVNS, per germline. This CDR3 is built from 15 residues.

The chain joins TRBV5-5 to TRBJ1-4, with 9 nucleotides matching TRBD1. Looked up from germline, CDR1 is SGHKS and CDR2 is YYEKEE (reference sequence). The V gene end was trimmed by 0 bases and the J gene end by 5 bases; junction bases not matched to a gene: 5. The CDR3 runs 16 residues. The CDR3 bases are TGTGCCAGCAGCTTGGTGGTTGGACAGGGGAATGAAAAACTGTTTTTT. The encoded protein is CASSLVVGQGNEKLFF.

This clonotype was counted between two and nine times. The chain couples TRBV6-6 to TRBJ1-2; the match to TRBD1 covers 7 bases. The CDR3 totals 14 residues. J gave up 2 bases and V 8 bases, and 8 bases lay outside the gene matches. Germline V gene sequence: CDR1 MNHNY, CDR2 SVGAGI (reference sequence). CDR3 loop: CASRWEGANYGYTF. The CDR3 DNA reads as TGTGCCAGCCGATGGGAGGGGGCGAACTATGGCTACACCTTC.

This clonotype was detected a few times. V and J are TRBV29-1 and TRBJ2-1; 7 bases agree with TRBD2. The DNA end is a closer match to TRBJ2-7, so the J assignment may be wrong. CDR1 and CDR2 (germline): SQVTM, ANQGSEA. This CDR3 spans 16 amino acids. Here the CDR3 DNA reads TGCAGCGTTGAAGGAGGTCCGGGACTACCATACAATGAGCAGTACTTC. This encodes CSVEGGPGLPYNEQYF.

A remark on this clonotype: Likely a read error: the CDR3 ends without its conserved phenylalanine or tryptophan. The chain uses TRBV7-9 and TRBJ2-1; the D call may be TRBD1 or TRBD2 (7 bases each). The CDR3 extends over 16 amino acids. V lost 9 bases to trimming and J lost 9 bases, with 27 bases between them. Germline V CDR1 and CDR2: SEHNR, FQNEAQ (reference sequence). Here the CDR3 DNA reads TGTGCCAGTAGCCGAGCGGGACAGCCGTCCCACAGTGAGCAGTTCTGC. This translates into CASSRAGQPSHSEQFC.

V gene TRBV25-1 combines with J gene TRBJ2-1; a weak D match, TRBD2 (5 bases). The CDR3 extends over 15 amino acids. Looked up from germline, CDR1 is MGHDK and CDR2 is SYGVNS. V lost 4 bases and J 0 bases, leaving 10 bases between the germline ends. In DNA, the CDR3 is TGTGCCAGCAGTGTGGATACTAGCTCCTACAATGAGCAGTTCTTC. Translated, it gives CASSVDTSSYNEQFF.

The rearrangement joins TRBV20-1 to TRBJ2-1, with 12 positions matching TRBD2. The CDR3 covers 16 residues. The V gene end was trimmed by 6 bases and the J gene end by 7 bases; junction bases not matched to a gene: 13. The germline CDR1 and CDR2 sequences are DFQATT and SNEGSKA (reference sequence). The CDR3 loop is CSAVGLAGPLGNEQFF. DNA for the CDR3: TGCAGTGCGGTGGGACTAGCGGGCCCTTTGGGAAATGAGCAGTTCTTC.

The rearrangement uses TRBV7-2 and TRBJ1-2, with 7 bases that match TRBD1. From germline, CDR1 is SGHTA and CDR2 FQGNSA. V dropped 3 bases and J dropped 4; count of bases not matched to a gene: 5. CDR3 size: 14 residues. The CDR3 loop reads CASSFSTGSYGYTF. As DNA, the CDR3 is TGTGCCAGCAGCTTCTCGACAGGGAGCTATGGCTACACCTTC.

This clonotype was seen a handful of times. The chain employs TRBV6-5 and TRBJ2-3; the D is unclear. The CDR3 totals 13 residues. Trimming stripped 5 bases from V and 5 bases from J, with 11 bases between. CDR1 is MNHEY and CDR2 is SVGAGI in the germline V gene. The CDR3 bases are TGTGCCAGCAGTGACCCGACCCTAGATACGCAGTATTTT. It is translated as CASSDPTLDTQYF.

Many counts were recorded for this clonotype. The chain uses TRBV29-1 and TRBJ2-7, with 11 bases matching TRBD2. Losses at the gene ends were 5 bases for V and 4 bases for J; bases not matched to a gene: 7. CDR1 is SQVTM and CDR2 is ANQGSEA in the germline V gene. CDR3 length: 14 residues. CDR3 amino acids: CSVISGRAWYEQYF. The CDR3 DNA sequence: TGCAGCGTTATTAGCGGGAGGGCCTGGTACGAGCAGTACTTC.

The V gene is TRBV7-9, the J gene TRBJ2-7; D might be TRBD1 (6 bases). From germline, CDR1 is SEHNR and CDR2 FQNEAQ (reference sequence). V was trimmed by 1 base and J by 5 bases, leaving 18 bases between them. The CDR3 covers 16 residues. CDR3 nucleotide sequence: TGTGCCAGCAGCTTAGTGGTCGGGACAACCAACCACGAGCAGTACTTC. This codes for CASSLVVGTTNHEQYF.

This chain uses TRBV19 with TRBJ2-5, with D possibly TRBD1 on 6 matching bases. Matching the DNA end better, TRBJ2-7 makes the J call doubtful. Germline V CDR1 and CDR2: LNHDA, SQIVND (reference sequence). The CDR3 totals 14 residues. In DNA, the CDR3 is TGTGCCAGTAGTATAGGCAGGGGAACCTACGAGCAGTACTTC. It translates to CASSIGRGTYEQYF.

As concerns this clonotype: Germline is not matched at one junction end, which may reflect a read error. J is TRBJ1-5 and V is TRBV28; 9 nucleotides align to TRBD1. Germline lookup yields CDR1 MDHEN and CDR2 SYDVKM. The CDR3 runs 18 residues. The DNA of the CDR3 is TGTGCCAGCAGTTTACCCTCTCCGGGACAGGGTAGCAATCAGCCTCAGCATTTT. It translates to CASSLPSPGQGSNQPQHF.

The chain employs TRBV11-2 and TRBJ2-4; D is unresolved. Judging by the DNA end, TRBJ2-7 fits better; the J call may be wrong. CDR1 is SGHAT, CDR2 FQNNGV, per germline. The length of the CDR3 is 14 residues. The CDR3 reads CASSLGSVPYEQYF. The CDR3, as DNA: TGTGCCAGCAGCTTAGGGTCGGTCCCCTACGAGCAGTACTTC.

This clonotype was counted a single time. The chain joins TRBV3-1 to TRBJ1-6; D might be TRBD1 (5 bases). Trimming cost V 0 bases and J 0 bases, with 6 bases left between them. The CDR3 spans 16 residues. CDR1 LGHDT and CDR2 YNNKEL come from the germline V gene (reference sequence). The CDR3 DNA sequence: TGTGCCAGCAGCCAAGAAAGGGGCTCCTATAATTCACCCCTCCACTTT. Translated, it gives CASSQERGSYNSPLHF.

About this clonotype itself: A much larger clonotype is one base distant, so this may be a read error. The chain uses TRBV2 and TRBJ2-1; D not certain. Trimming took 3 bases from V and 2 from J, leaving 2 bases between them. Germline values: CDR1 SNHLY, CDR2 FYNNEI. This CDR3 comprises 12 residues. As DNA, the CDR3 is TGTGCCAGCAGTGAGCCCTACAATGAGCAGTTCTTC. It encodes CASSEPYNEQFF.

J is TRBJ1-4 and V is TRBV20-1, with a possible D match to TRBD1 (5 bases). The CDR3 runs 16 residues. Trimming cost V 6 bases and J 7 bases, with 24 bases left between them. The germline gives CDR1 DFQATT, CDR2 SNEGSKA (reference sequence). The CDR3 region is CSASAWGDELGEKLFF. The CDR3 DNA sequence: TGCAGTGCAAGCGCCTGGGGGGACGAGCTCGGTGAAAAACTGTTTTTT.

CDR3 residues: CSARDPLLGVNYGYTF. In DNA form, the CDR3 reads TGCAGTGCTAGAGACCCCCTCCTCGGGGTTAACTATGGCTACACCTTC. This chain links TRBV20-1 with TRBJ1-2, with D unresolved. This CDR3 spans 16 amino acids. Germline V gene data show CDR1 as DFQATT and CDR2 as SNEGSKA (reference sequence). Deletions cut 0 bases from V and 1 base from J, with 15 bases between.

The chain has TRBV20-1 and TRBJ2-5; TRBD1 agrees at 9 bases. The J call could be wrong; TRBJ2-1 is a better fit for the DNA end. Germline CDR1 and CDR2: DFQATT and SNEGSKA (reference sequence). This CDR3 has 15 amino acids. The CDR3 loop is CSASLTGGLVETQFF. The CDR3 DNA sequence: TGCAGTGCTAGCTTGACAGGGGGGTTAGTAGAGACCCAGTTCTTC.

This clonotype was seen once. This chain joins TRBV7-8 and TRBJ1-1; D gene unclear. The CDR3 length is 15 residues. Looked up from germline, CDR1 is SGHVS and CDR2 is FQNEAQ. Trimming shortened V by 1 base and J by 1 base, and 10 bases separated the two germline ends. CDR3 nucleotides: TGTGCCAGCAGCTTAGACTCAGGAAGGAACACTGAAGCTTTCTTT. It encodes CASSLDSGRNTEAFF.

This sequence joins TRBV6-1 and TRBJ2-1; D is unresolved. Trimming left V 6 bases short and J 7 bases short, with 10 bases between. Germline CDR1 and CDR2: MNHNS and SASEGT. The CDR3 is 12 amino acids. This chain's CDR3 is CASSWLNNEQFF. As DNA, the CDR3 is TGTGCCAGCAGCTGGTTGAATAATGAGCAGTTCTTC.

V gene TRBV20-1 combines with J gene TRBJ2-1, with D uncertain. V shed 5 bases and J shed 7 bases, with 9 bases lying between them. Germline CDR1 reads DFQATT; CDR2 reads SNEGSKA (reference sequence). The CDR3 extends over 11 amino acids. CDR3 nucleotide sequence: TGCAGTGCTCCCCTGGGGAATGAGCAGTTCTTC. Its protein product is CSAPLGNEQFF.